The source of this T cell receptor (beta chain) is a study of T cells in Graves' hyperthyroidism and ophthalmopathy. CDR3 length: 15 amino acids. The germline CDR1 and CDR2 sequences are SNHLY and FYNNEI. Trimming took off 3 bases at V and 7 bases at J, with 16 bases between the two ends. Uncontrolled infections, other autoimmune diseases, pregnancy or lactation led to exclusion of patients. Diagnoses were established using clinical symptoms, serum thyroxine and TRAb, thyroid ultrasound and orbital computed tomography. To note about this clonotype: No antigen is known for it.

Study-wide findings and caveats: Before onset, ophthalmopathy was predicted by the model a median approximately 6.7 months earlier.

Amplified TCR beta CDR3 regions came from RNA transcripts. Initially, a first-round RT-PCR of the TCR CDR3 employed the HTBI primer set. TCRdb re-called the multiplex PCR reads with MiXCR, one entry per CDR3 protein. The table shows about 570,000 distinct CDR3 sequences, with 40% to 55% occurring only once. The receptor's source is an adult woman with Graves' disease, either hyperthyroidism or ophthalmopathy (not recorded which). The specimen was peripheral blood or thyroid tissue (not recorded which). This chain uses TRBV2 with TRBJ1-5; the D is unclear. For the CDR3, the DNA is TGTGCCAGCAGTGAGCGGGAAGGGTTCGGACAGCCCCAGCATTTT. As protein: CASSEREGFGQPQHF.